This T cell receptor beta chain emerged from a study of blood T cell repertoires in COVID-19. Study summary: COVID-19 samples, acute and convalescent, were from the United States, Italy and Spain. T cells, B-cell-depleted T cells, or PBMCs supplied cDNA or gDNA.

After removal of 5 bases from V and 12 bases from J, the junction contained 18 bases not matched to a gene. Germline V CDR1 and CDR2: SGHVS, FQNEAQ. The CDR3 totals 15 residues. Enrollment of patients from Seattle took place during active infection, with longitudinal follow-up. This clone was observed once. In the study's own analysis: Estimation of nucleated cell counts was performed using reference gene primer amplification. Some clones are missing from TCRdb's copy, which holds only in-frame ones; the method was immunoSEQ multiplex PCR. That table is the source of V, J and clone size, and D and trimming were worked out from the DNA. Counted here are under 150,000 clones, 75% to 90% occurring once; the ten biggest clones make up 5% to 6%.

The TCR was taken from a woman between 55 and 75 years old with COVID-19, enrolled during active disease. Sample: peripheral blood. The V call is TRBV7-8, the J call TRBJ2-7; 8 nucleotides align to TRBD1. The CDR3 DNA sequence: TGTGCCAGCAGCACGAGGGGGTCCGGACAGGGCGAGGGGTACTTC. It yields the protein CASSTRGSGQGEGYF. Supplemented by reference TRBV7-8 and TRBJ2-7, the full variable domain reads GAGVSQSPRYKVAKRGQDVALRCDPISGHVSLFWYQQALGQGPEFLTYFQNEAQLDKSGLPSDRFFAERPEGSVSTLKIQRTQQEDSAVYLCASSTRGSGQGEGYFGPGTRLTVT.